Listed below are T cell receptor beta chains from one sample, sequenced in a study of identical twins. From the 5' RACE reads, TCRdb called clonotypes with MiXCR, one entry per CDR3 protein. The repertoire holds some 760,000 distinct CDR3 sequences, with roughly 20% as singletons. The same sample was also studied in work on T cells expressing NK-cell markers.

Sequencing used PBMCs. Receptor source: a woman younger than 35 in good health. CDR3s include the opening cysteine and the closing phenylalanine or tryptophan. A D gene is named only where the DNA matches it firmly. Some rows have no size entry. The others give once, few or many, or a class for an expanded clone.

j_gene	v_gene	abundance	d_gene	CDR3nt	CDR3aa
TRBJ2-1	TRBV7-2	few	NA	TGTGCCAGCAGCAATGTCCCGGGCAATGAGCAGTTCTTC	CASSNVPGNEQFF
TRBJ1-1	TRBV6-1	NA	NA	TGTGCCAGCAGTGAATTATTCGGGGCTGAAGCTTTCTTT	CASSELFGAEAFF
TRBJ1-1	TRBV7-9	many	NA	TGTGCCAGCAGCTTAACTGAAGCTTTCTTT	CASSLTEAFF
TRBJ2-1	TRBV3-1	NA	TRBD2	TGTGCCAGCAGCCAAGCCGCGCTAGCGGGAGGGTATGAGCAGTTCTTC	CASSQAALAGGYEQFF
TRBJ2-5	TRBV7-8	few	NA	TGTGCCAGCAGCTTAGGAGTAGCTCCGCGGGCGGAGACCCAGTACTTC	CASSLGVAPRAETQYF
TRBJ1-6	TRBV20-1	NA	NA	TGCAGTGCTAGAGAGCCGGGTCTATATAATTCACCCCTCCACTTT	CSAREPGLYNSPLHF
TRBJ2-7	TRBV27	few	NA	TGTGCCAGCAGTTTAAAAGCGGTAGACTCCTACGAGCAGTACTTC	CASSLKAVDSYEQYF
TRBJ2-7	TRBV20-1	NA	TRBD2	TGCAGTGCTCTCCCGGGACTAGCGGCCTACGAGCAGTACTTC	CSALPGLAAYEQYF
TRBJ2-5	TRBV6-5	NA	NA	TGTGCCAGCAGTTACGATTATGCCAGGGCGGAGACCCAGTACTTC	CASSYDYARAETQYF
TRBJ1-1	TRBV29-1	NA	NA	TGCAGCGTGCGGGGCGGGAACACTGAAGCTTTCTTT	CSVRGGNTEAFF
TRBJ2-5	TRBV7-2	few	NA	TGTGCCAGCAGCTTAGGGGTCGTGGAGACCCAGTACTTC	CASSLGVVETQYF
TRBJ1-1	TRBV5-1	NA	NA	TGCGCCAGCAGCTTGATACAGATGACGCTATCGAACACTGAAGCTTTCTTT	CASSLIQMTLSNTEAFF
TRBJ2-1	TRBV4-2	few	TRBD2	TGTGCCAGCAGCCCCGGGGTAGCGGGCTACAATGAGCAGTTCTTC	CASSPGVAGYNEQFF
TRBJ2-2	TRBV18	NA	NA	TGTGCCAGCTCACCACTAAGCGAGAACACCGGGGAGCTGTTTTTT	CASSPLSENTGELFF
TRBJ1-6	TRBV12-3/TRBV12-4	few	NA	TGTGCCAGCAGTTTACTCAAGAGTTCCGGGTCCTCACCCCTCCACTTT	CASSLLKSSGSSPLHF
TRBJ2-3	TRBV20-1	many	NA	TGCAGTGCTAGCGACAGTCCGAGCACAGATACGCAGTATTTT	CSASDSPSTDTQYF
TRBJ2-7	TRBV6-1	NA	TRBD2	TGTGCCAGCGGCCTAGCGGGGCCGGGGGAGCAGTACTTC	CASGLAGPGEQYF
TRBJ1-6	TRBV5-1	few	TRBD1	TGCGCCAGCAGCTTGGCTGACAGGGTTAATTCACCCCTCCACTTT	CASSLADRVNSPLHF
TRBJ2-7	TRBV4-3	NA	NA	TGCGCCAGCAGCCCTGGGACAACCTTCTACGAGCAGTACTTC	CASSPGTTFYEQYF
TRBJ2-1	TRBV30	few	TRBD2	TGTGCCTGGAGTTTGGGACTAGCGGGAAGGAATGAGCAGTTCTTC	CAWSLGLAGRNEQFF
TRBJ2-5	TRBV5-1	NA	NA	TGCGCCAGCAGCCCCCAGGGTCAGGGGACCCAGTACTTC	CASSPQGQGTQYF
TRBJ1-5	TRBV6-1	NA	NA	TGTGCCAGCAGATCGGGCCTCAATCAGCCCCAGCATTTT	CASRSGLNQPQHF
TRBJ2-3	TRBV20-1	NA	TRBD1	TGCAGTGCTAGAGAATTGACAGGGGAAGGCGCAGATACGCAGTATTTT	CSARELTGEGADTQYF
TRBJ2-5	TRBV10-3	NA	NA	TGTGCCATCAGTGACAGGGGTGAGACCCAGTACTTC	CAISDRGETQYF
TRBJ1-6	TRBV5-1	NA	NA	TGCGCCAGCAGCTTGGAGGAGAATTCACCCCTCCACTTT	CASSLEENSPLHF
TRBJ2-5	TRBV7-2	NA	NA	TGTGCCAGCAGCTTAGCTGACGGCCACCGGGGGACCCAGTACTTC	CASSLADGHRGTQYF
TRBJ2-7	TRBV30	few	TRBD2	TGTGCCTGGATAAGGCGGGAGAGTCACGAGCAGTACTTC	CAWIRRESHEQYF
TRBJ2-3	TRBV7-9	NA	TRBD2	TGTGCCAGCAGCCTACTAGCGGGGGGGCACAAGGATACGCAGTATTTT	CASSLLAGGHKDTQYF
TRBJ1-3	TRBV15	many	NA	TGTGCCACCAGCAGAGACTCTTCGAGCTCTGGAAACACCATATATTTT	CATSRDSSSSGNTIYF
TRBJ2-6	TRBV5-1	NA	NA	TGCGCCAGCAGTTCGGACCTGAACTCTGGGGCCAACGTCCTGACTTTC	CASSSDLNSGANVLTF